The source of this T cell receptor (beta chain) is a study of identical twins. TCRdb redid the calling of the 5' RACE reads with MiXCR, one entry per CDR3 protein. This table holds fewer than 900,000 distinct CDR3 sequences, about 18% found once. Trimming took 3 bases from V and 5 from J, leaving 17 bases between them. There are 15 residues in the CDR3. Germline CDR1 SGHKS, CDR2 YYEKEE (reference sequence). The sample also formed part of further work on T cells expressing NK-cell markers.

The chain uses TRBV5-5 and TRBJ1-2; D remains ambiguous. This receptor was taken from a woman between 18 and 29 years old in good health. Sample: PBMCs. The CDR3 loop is CASSYGATGLYGYTF. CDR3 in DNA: TGTGCCAGCAGCTACGGAGCGACGGGCCTTTATGGCTACACCTTC.